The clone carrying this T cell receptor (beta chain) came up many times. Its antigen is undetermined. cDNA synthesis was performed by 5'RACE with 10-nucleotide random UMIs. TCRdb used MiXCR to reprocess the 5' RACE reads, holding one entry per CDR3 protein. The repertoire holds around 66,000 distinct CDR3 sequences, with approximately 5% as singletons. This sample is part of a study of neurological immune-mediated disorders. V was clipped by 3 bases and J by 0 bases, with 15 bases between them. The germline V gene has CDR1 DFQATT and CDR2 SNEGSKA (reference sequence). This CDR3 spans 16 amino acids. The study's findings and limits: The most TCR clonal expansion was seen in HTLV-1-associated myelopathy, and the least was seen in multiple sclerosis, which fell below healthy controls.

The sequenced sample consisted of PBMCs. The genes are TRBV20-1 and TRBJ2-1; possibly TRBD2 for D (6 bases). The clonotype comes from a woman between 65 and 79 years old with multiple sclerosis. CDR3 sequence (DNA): TGCAGTGCTAGCTGGGATGGGGGAGGCTCCTACAATGAGCAGTTCTTC. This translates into CSASWDGGGSYNEQFF.